This T cell receptor (beta chain) was found in a study of cytomegalovirus exposure and HLA in healthy donors. Study as a whole: Membership in the Caucasian-associated ancestry cluster was found for approximately 85% of 300 to 500 genotyped donors. General study results and limits: As immune exposure information, only CMV serostatus was available. Presence/absence analyses rested on an assumption that sequencing depth was roughly uniform across donors. CMV antigen specificity of a few CMV-associated chains was confirmed in vitro.

As to this clone: Its cognate antigen is unknown.

V lost 0 bases to trimming and J lost 4 bases; unmatched junction nucleotides: 10. CDR3 length equals 17 residues. Germline values: CDR1 GTSNPN, CDR2 SVGIG (reference sequence). In the PCR, 60 Vbeta and 13 Jbeta primers were used. Clones were read by immunoSEQ multiplex PCR, and TCRdb kept only the in-frame ones, dropping some. The sample lists about 110,000 clones, about two thirds occurring once. Sample: PBMCs. The chain uses TRBV30 and TRBJ1-5; 9 nucleotides match TRBD1. The receptor comes from a boy aged 5-17 years in good health and CMV-seronegative. CDR3 protein: CAWSVWRDREINQPQHF. CDR3 nucleotide sequence: TGTGCCTGGAGTGTATGGAGGGACAGGGAAATTAATCAGCCCCAGCATTTT.